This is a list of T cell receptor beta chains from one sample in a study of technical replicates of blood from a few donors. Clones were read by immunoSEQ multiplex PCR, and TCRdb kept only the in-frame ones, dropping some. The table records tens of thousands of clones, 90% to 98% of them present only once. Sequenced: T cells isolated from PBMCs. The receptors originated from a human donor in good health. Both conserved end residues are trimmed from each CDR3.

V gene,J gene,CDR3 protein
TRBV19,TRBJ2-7,ASSRQVSSYEQY
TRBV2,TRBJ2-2,ASSVPRTEGANTGELF
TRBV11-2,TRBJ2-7,ASSLAVPYEQY
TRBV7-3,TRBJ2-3,ASSLRPSGGSVDTQY
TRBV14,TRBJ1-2,ASSPTGAYGYT
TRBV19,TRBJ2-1,ASSSSGGARFEQF
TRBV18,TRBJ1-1,ASSDFVGGRDTEAF
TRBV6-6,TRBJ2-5,ASIHRQGARETQY
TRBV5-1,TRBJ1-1,ASSLTEPSEAF
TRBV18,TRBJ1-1,ASSPLQGEGNTEAF
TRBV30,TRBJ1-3,AGMGGGNTIY
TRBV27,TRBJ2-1,ASSLKKWTNNNEQF
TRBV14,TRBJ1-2,ASSQFGTGDYGYT
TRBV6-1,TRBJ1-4,ASSEAMESTNEKLF